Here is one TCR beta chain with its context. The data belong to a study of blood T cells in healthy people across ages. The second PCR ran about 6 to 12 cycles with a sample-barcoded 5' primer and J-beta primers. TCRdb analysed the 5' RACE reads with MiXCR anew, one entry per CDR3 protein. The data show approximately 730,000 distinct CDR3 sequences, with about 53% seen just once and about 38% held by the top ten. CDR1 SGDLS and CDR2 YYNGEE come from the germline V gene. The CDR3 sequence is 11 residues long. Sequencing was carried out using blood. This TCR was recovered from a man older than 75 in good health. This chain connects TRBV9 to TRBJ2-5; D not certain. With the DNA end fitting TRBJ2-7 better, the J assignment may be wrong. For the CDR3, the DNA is TGTGCCAGCATCGTCCTTGGCGAGCAGTACTTC. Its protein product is CASIVLGEQYF.